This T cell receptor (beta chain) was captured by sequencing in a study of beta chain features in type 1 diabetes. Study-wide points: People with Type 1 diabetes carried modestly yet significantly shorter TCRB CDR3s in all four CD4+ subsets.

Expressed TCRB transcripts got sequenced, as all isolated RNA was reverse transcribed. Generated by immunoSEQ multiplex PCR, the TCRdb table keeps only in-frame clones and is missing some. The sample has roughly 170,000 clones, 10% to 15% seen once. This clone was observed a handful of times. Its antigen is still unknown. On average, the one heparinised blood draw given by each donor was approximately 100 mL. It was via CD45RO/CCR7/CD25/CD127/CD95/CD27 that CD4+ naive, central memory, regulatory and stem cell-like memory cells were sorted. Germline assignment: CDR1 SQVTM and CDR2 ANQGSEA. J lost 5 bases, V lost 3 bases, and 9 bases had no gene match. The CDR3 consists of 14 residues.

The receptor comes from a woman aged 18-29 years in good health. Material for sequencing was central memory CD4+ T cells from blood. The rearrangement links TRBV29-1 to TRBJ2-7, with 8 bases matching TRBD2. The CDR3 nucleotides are TGCAGCGTTGACCCGGGACTAGGCGGGAACGAGCAGTACTTC. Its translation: CSVDPGLGGNEQYF.